This T cell receptor beta chain was found in a study of graft-versus-host responses after intestinal transplantation. About the study: The transplants performed in recipients were multivisceral, liver-intestinal, or isolated intestinal. The whole recipient group had anti-thymocyte globulin induction followed by tacrolimus and steroids for roughly 3 years. Study-wide points: GvH clones were found in recipient marrow; some appeared first in ileum or blood.

Produced via immunoSEQ multiplex PCR; TCRdb's table is partial and in-frame only. The sample consists of some 90,000 clones, about nine tenths of them appearing once. A word on this clone: Its matching antigen is unknown.

The junction had 0 bases not matched to a gene; V was cut back by 1 base and J by 5 bases. In germline, CDR1 is MGHRA, CDR2 YSYEKL. CDR3 size: 15 residues. The chain carries TRBV4-1 and TRBJ1-6, with 9 bases aligning to TRBD1. This clonotype was sampled from a human donor who was the organ donor for an intestinal transplant. The starting material was unstimulated CD8+ T cells sorted from spleen or lymph node cells, obtained before transplant. The CDR3 bases are TGCGCCAGCAGCCAAGGGGACAGGGATAATTCACCCCTCCACTTT. Amino acids: CASSQGDRDNSPLHF.